The clone carrying this T cell receptor (beta chain) was counted a single time. This sample was included in a study of OX40 agonist ivuxolimab in advanced cancers. Using immunoSEQ multiplex PCR, the repertoire was profiled, and TCRdb retains in-frame clones only, with some absent. The sample has over 80,000 clones, 92% seen once; the top ten hold roughly 1.1%. CDR1 and CDR2 from the germline V gene are SEHNR and FQNEAQ (reference sequence). Trimming removed 1 base from V and 1 base from J, with 11 bases in between. The CDR3 is 16 residues long. V usage is TRBV7-9 and J usage is TRBJ1-5; weak D call: TRBD1 (5 bases). This TCR was sampled from an adult with an advanced solid tumor such as melanoma, head and neck, liver or kidney cancer. Sequences were derived from CD4+ or CD8+ T cells sorted from blood, sampled in a trial of the OX40 agonist ivuxolimab. This CDR3 is CASSLGRGGSNQPQHF. In DNA, the CDR3 is TGTGCCAGCAGCTTAGGGAGGGGTGGAAGCAATCAGCCCCAGCATTTT. Full variable domain (remainder filled in from reference TRBV7-9 and TRBJ1-5): DTGVSQNPRHKITKRGQNVTFRCDPISEHNRLYWYRQTLGQGPEFLTYFQNEAQLEKSRLLSDRFSAERPKGSFSTLEIQRTEQGDSAMYLCASSLGRGGSNQPQHFGDGTRLSIL.